This T cell receptor beta chain is drawn from a study of blood T cell repertoires in COVID-19. At the level of the study: T cells, B-cell-depleted T cells, or PBMCs provided the cDNA or gDNA that served as material.

This table comes from immunoSEQ multiplex PCR, and its TCRdb copy is limited to in-frame clones, with some not included. This sample yields 70,000 to 90,000 clones, of which approximately 85% are seen a single time; roughly 9.1% belongs to the top ten. Followed longitudinally, the Seattle patients had been enrolled during active infection. The source is a man between 50 and 59 years old with COVID-19, enrolled during active disease. The sequenced sample was peripheral blood.

The CDR3 is CASRSGTGAGETQYF. The CDR3 DNA reads TGTGCCAGCAGGTCCGGGACAGGGGCTGGGGAGACCCAGTACTTC. The chain uses TRBV2 and TRBJ2-5, with TRBD1 matching 10 bases. This CDR3 is built from 15 residues. Per germline, CDR1 SNHLY and CDR2 FYNNEI. V was clipped by 6 bases and J by 5 bases; unmatched bases: 9.